This is a list of T cell receptor beta chains from one sample in a study of blood T cell repertoires in COVID-19. Clones were read by immunoSEQ multiplex PCR, and TCRdb kept only the in-frame ones, dropping some. The sample comprises around 220,000 clones, 80% to 90% of which are singletons, and 2.2% rests with the top ten. The sequencing input was peripheral blood. Receptors were obtained from a woman aged 45-60 years with acute or convalescent COVID-19. Both conserved end residues are part of each CDR3. A D gene is named only where the DNA matches it firmly. Clone size is stated in some rows and not others, as once, few, many or a class when expanded.

J gene: TRBJ1-4
V gene: TRBV5-1
clone size: .
D gene: .
CDR3 DNA: TGCGCCACCAGAGGACTTTCTAATGAAAAACTGTTTTTT
CDR3 protein: CATRGLSNEKLFF

J gene: TRBJ2-7
V gene: TRBV3-1/TRBV3-2
clone size: .
D gene: TRBD2
CDR3 DNA: TGTGCCAGCAGCCCGCGGGGGGCCCCCTCCTACGAGCAGTACTTC
CDR3 protein: CASSPRGAPSYEQYF

J gene: TRBJ1-6
V gene: TRBV14
clone size: .
D gene: TRBD1
CDR3 DNA: TGTGCCAGCAGCCTCCGGACAGGTAGCAGTTCACCCCCCCACTTT
CDR3 protein: CASSLRTGSSSPPHF

J gene: TRBJ2-1
V gene: TRBV9
clone size: .
D gene: .
CDR3 DNA: TGTGCCAGCAGCCCCGGACAGACAAAGAGTAATGAGCAGTTCTTC
CDR3 protein: CASSPGQTKSNEQFF

J gene: TRBJ1-6
V gene: TRBV30
clone size: .
D gene: TRBD1
CDR3 DNA: TGTGCCTGGAGAGGCCTACAGGGGGCTCCCCTCCACTTT
CDR3 protein: CAWRGLQGAPLHF

J gene: TRBJ1-2
V gene: TRBV27
clone size: .
D gene: .
CDR3 DNA: TGTGCCAGAAAGGACAGCAACTATGGCTACACCTTC
CDR3 protein: CARKDSNYGYTF

J gene: TRBJ2-3
V gene: TRBV3-1/TRBV3-2
clone size: .
D gene: TRBD2
CDR3 DNA: TGTGCCAGCAGTCGGACTAGCTCTACGCAGTATTTT
CDR3 protein: CASSRTSSTQYF

J gene: TRBJ1-3
V gene: TRBV19
clone size: .
D gene: TRBD1
CDR3 DNA: TGTGCCAGTAGTACGACAGGGGGCTTTGGAAACACCATATATTTT
CDR3 protein: CASSTTGGFGNTIYF

J gene: TRBJ2-7
V gene: TRBV6-5
clone size: .
D gene: TRBD2
CDR3 DNA: TGTGCCAGCAGTTACTCGACGCTTAGCGGGGGTTACGAGCAGTACTTC
CDR3 protein: CASSYSTLSGGYEQYF

J gene: TRBJ1-4
V gene: TRBV27
clone size: .
D gene: .
CDR3 DNA: TGTGCCAGCAGTTTTGAGGGAAGGTCTAATGAAAAACTGTTTTTT
CDR3 protein: CASSFEGRSNEKLFF

J gene: TRBJ2-3
V gene: TRBV30
clone size: once
D gene: TRBD2
CDR3 DNA: TGTGCCTGGGCAACCCTCCACGCGGGGGACACAGATACGCAGTATTTT
CDR3 protein: CAWATLHAGDTDTQYF

J gene: TRBJ2-3
V gene: TRBV5-4
clone size: .
D gene: TRBD2
CDR3 DNA: TGTGCCAGCAGCTTCACTAGCGGGGCCGGAGATACGCAGTATTTT
CDR3 protein: CASSFTSGAGDTQYF

J gene: TRBJ2-7
V gene: TRBV2
clone size: once
D gene: .
CDR3 DNA: TGTGTCTCAGAAAGAAGTCAGGGGATCTACGAGCAGTACTTC
CDR3 protein: CVSERSQGIYEQYF

J gene: TRBJ2-5
V gene: TRBV6-6
clone size: once
D gene: .
CDR3 DNA: TGTGCCAGCAGTCACCCGGGGTCAGAGACCCAGTACTTC
CDR3 protein: CASSHPGSETQYF

J gene: TRBJ1-1
V gene: TRBV20-1
clone size: .
D gene: .
CDR3 DNA: TGCAGTTTGAGGAGGAACACTGAAGCTTTCTTT
CDR3 protein: CSLRRNTEAFF

J gene: TRBJ2-2
V gene: TRBV7-2
clone size: .
D gene: TRBD2
CDR3 DNA: TGTGCCAGCAGACTTGTCATTAGCGGGGGGGCAACCGGGGAGCTGTTTTTT
CDR3 protein: CASRLVISGGATGELFF

J gene: TRBJ2-7
V gene: TRBV19
clone size: once
D gene: TRBD1
CDR3 DNA: TGTGCCAGTAGTCGGGACAGGGACTACGAGCAGTACTTC
CDR3 protein: CASSRDRDYEQYF